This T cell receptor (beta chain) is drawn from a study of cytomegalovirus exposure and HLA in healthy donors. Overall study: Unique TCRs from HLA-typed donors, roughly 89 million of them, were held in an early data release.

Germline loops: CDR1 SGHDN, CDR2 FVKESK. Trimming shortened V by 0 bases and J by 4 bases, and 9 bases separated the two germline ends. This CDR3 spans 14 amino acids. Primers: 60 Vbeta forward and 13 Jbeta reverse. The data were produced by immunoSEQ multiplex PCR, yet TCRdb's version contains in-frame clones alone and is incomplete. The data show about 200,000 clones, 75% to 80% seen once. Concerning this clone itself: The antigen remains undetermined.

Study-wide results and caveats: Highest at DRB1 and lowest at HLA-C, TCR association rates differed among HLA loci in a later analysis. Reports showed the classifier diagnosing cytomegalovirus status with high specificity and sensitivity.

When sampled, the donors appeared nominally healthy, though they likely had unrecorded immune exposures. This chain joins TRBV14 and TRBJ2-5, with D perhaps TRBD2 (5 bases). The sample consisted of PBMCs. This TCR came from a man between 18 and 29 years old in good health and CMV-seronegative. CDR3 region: CASSQDLAGETQYF. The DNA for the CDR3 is TGTGCCAGCAGCCAAGATCTAGCCGGAGAGACCCAGTACTTC.